The 25 T cell receptor delta chains reported below all come from one sample, sequenced in a study of gamma-delta T cells after stem cell transplantation. TCRdb re-called the RT-PCR reads with CATT. Of about 11,000 delta-chain clones detected, 38% appear once; the ten largest clones hold under 3%. The sequenced sample consisted of gamma-delta T cells. The receptors shown here come from a human donor. It is not recorded whose cells these are; they may come from a transplant donor.

This clone was seen only a few times. At one end, the junction sequence differs from germline, possibly due to a read error. The identical CDR3 is also encoded by other nucleotide sequences in the sample. This chain joins TRDV2 and TRDJ2; TRDD3 agrees at 8 bases. Germline V gene data show CDR1 as GEAIGNYY and CDR2 as EKD. The CDR3 is 14 residues long. CDR3 nucleotides: TGTGCCTGTGCTGGGGGAGCTTTGACGGCACAACTCTTCTTT. The encoded protein is CACAGGALTAQLFF.

This clone occurred a few times. The rearrangement joins TRDV1 to TRDJ3; TRDD3 agrees at 10 bases. Germline V gene data show CDR1 as TSWWSYY and CDR2 as QGS. This CDR3 has 22 residues. V was clipped by 2 bases and J by 0 bases; unmatched bases: 13. The CDR3 sequence: CALGEGVVLGDDPSWDTRQMFF. The CDR3 DNA reads as TGTGCTCTTGGGGAAGGGGTAGTACTGGGGGATGACCCCTCCTGGGACACCCGACAGATGTTTTTC.

About this clone itself: A much more abundant neighbour one base away suggests this may be a read error. The chain carries TRDV2 and TRDJ2; TRDD3 aligns across 10 bases. The CDR3 length is 14 residues. Germline trimming cut 5 bases from V and 4 bases from J; bases unmatched to any gene: 3. Germline CDR1 reads GEAIGNYY; CDR2 reads EKD. This chain's CDR3 is CACGTGGSTAQLFF. Here the CDR3 DNA reads TGTGCCTGTGGCACTGGGGGATCGACAGCACAACTCTTCTTT.

The rearrangement joins TRDV3 to TRDJ1; TRDD3 might be the D (6 bases). The CDR3 runs 17 residues. The V gene's germline CDR1 is TVYSNPD and CDR2 GDNSRS (reference sequence). V was pared by 4 bases and J by 0 bases, with 24 bases between. The CDR3 here is CAWGTRGETRYTDKLIF. The CDR3 region has the DNA TGTGCCTGGGGCACTAGGGGGGAGACGCGGTACACCGATAAACTCATCTTT.

A note on this clone: One end of the junction fails to match germline, which may point to a read error. The chain has TRDV1 and TRDJ1; TRDD3 agrees at 7 bases. CDR3 length equals 24 residues. The germline V gene has CDR1 TSWWSYY and CDR2 QGS. The CDR3 bases are TGTGCTATTGGGGCCCATTTAAGGCCTTCTTTTTGTACTGGGGCCAGTAAGGGGACCGATAAACTCATCTTT. It codes for CAIGAHLRPSFCTGASKGTDKLIF.

This clone was detected only once. The V call is TRDV1, the J call TRDJ1, with 9 positions matching TRDD3. V dropped 2 bases and J dropped 9; count of bases not matched to a gene: 13. The germline V gene encodes CDR1 TSWWSYY and CDR2 QGS. The CDR3 runs to 16 residues. The CDR3 DNA is TGTGCTCTTGGGGAAAGGCAATACTGGAGGGGATACGAACTCATCTTT. This codes for CALGERQYWRGYELIF.

By share, this clone ranks as medium-sized. The genes are TRDV1 and TRDJ2, with D unresolved. Trimming took off 5 bases at V and 0 bases at J, with 25 bases between the two ends. The CDR3 extends over 20 amino acids. Per germline, CDR1 TSWWSYY and CDR2 QGS. The CDR3 sequence is CALGRADRVQVLALTAQLFF. In nucleotides, the CDR3 is TGTGCTCTTGGGAGAGCTGACCGGGTCCAAGTGCTCGCTTTGACAGCACAACTCTTCTTT.

About this clone itself: This may be a read error, as it is one base from a much larger clone. The sample holds other DNA sequences that translate to the same CDR3. The rearrangement uses TRDV2 and TRDJ3; 12 bases agree with TRDD3. After removal of 2 bases from V and 6 bases from J, the junction contained 4 bases not matched to a gene. This CDR3 is built from 17 residues. Germline V gene sequence: CDR1 GEAIGNYY, CDR2 EKD. In DNA form, the CDR3 reads TGTGCCTGTGACATACTGGGGGATACTTTGGACACCCGACAGATGTTTTTC. Translated, it gives CACDILGDTLDTRQMFF.

Notes on this clone: This clone may be a read error of a much larger clone one base away. V and J are TRDV2 and TRDJ2; TRDD3 matches 10 bases. This CDR3 spans 20 amino acids. The V gene's germline CDR1 is GEAIGNYY and CDR2 EKD. Here the CDR3 reads CACVTATTLLGDQATAQLFF. CDR3 DNA sequence: TGTGCCTGTGTCACCGCAACGACCTTACTGGGGGATCAAGCGACAGCACAACTCTTCTTT.

This clone was observed a handful of times. One junction end disagrees with the germline gene, perhaps due to a read error. V and J are TRDV1 and TRDJ1, with 11 bases that match TRDD3. The CDR3 contains 23 residues. CDR1 and CDR2 (germline): TSWWSYY, QGS. The CDR3 here is CALGEPILRDWGIEEGYTDKLIF. The CDR3 DNA sequence: TGCGCTCTTGGGGAACCTATCCTCCGTGACTGGGGGATAGAAGAGGGGTACACCGATAAACTCATCTTT.

As concerns this clone: A much larger clone is a single base away; this may be a read error. J is TRDJ1 and V is TRDV2; tentatively, D is TRDD2 (5 bases). CDR3 length equals 15 residues. Looked up from germline, CDR1 is GEAIGNYY and CDR2 is EKD. This CDR3 is CACDTGTAYTDNLIF. The CDR3 DNA reads as TGTGCCTGTGACACCGGGACTGCCTACACCGATAACCTCATCTTT.

Concerning this clone itself: The sample carries other DNA sequences with the same CDR3. The chain links TRDV2 to TRDJ2; 12 bases are a match to TRDD3. Trimming at V came to 2 bases and at J to 8 bases, leaving 11 bases not matched to a gene. Germline V gives CDR1 GEAIGNYY, CDR2 EKD. This CDR3 region has 17 residues. In DNA form, the CDR3 reads TGTGCCTGTGACAAACGCTGGGGGATACGCCTGGCCGCACAACTCTTCTTT. The encoded protein is CACDKRWGIRLAAQLFF.

The CDR3, as DNA: TGTGCTCTTGGGGAACTTACCCATCGGGTTTATGGCCTGATCTTT. This encodes CALGELTHRVYGLIF. V usage is TRDV1 and J usage is TRDJ4, with D uncertain. V lost 0 bases to trimming and J lost 7 bases, with 18 bases between them. Germline-derived CDR1 and CDR2 are TSWWSYY and QGS. CDR3 length: 15 residues.

The gene calls are TRAV29/DV5 and TRDJ1; 9 positions match TRDD3. Germline CDR1 reads NSMFDY; CDR2 reads ISSIKDK. After removal of 0 bases from V and 0 bases from J, the junction contained 21 bases not matched to a gene. The CDR3 covers 21 residues. CDR3 loop: CAASVVFSPADWGTYTDKLIF. The CDR3 DNA follows: TGTGCAGCAAGCGTTGTCTTCTCCCCGGCGGACTGGGGGACGTACACCGATAAACTCATCTTT.

This clone was seen a few times. The chain links TRDV1 to TRDJ1; D remains unclear. The germline V gene encodes CDR1 TSWWSYY and CDR2 QGS. This CDR3 region has 16 residues. The V and J ends lost 2 bases and 4 bases respectively, with 17 bases between them. The CDR3 DNA is TGTGCTCTTGGGGAAACCAAACCTAAGCCCTACGATAAACTCATCTTT. Protein: CALGETKPKPYDKLIF.

Comments on this clone: This may be a read error: a much more frequent sequence differs by one nucleotide. The chain uses TRDV2 and TRDJ3; TRDD3 matches 10 bases. Germline V gene sequence: CDR1 GEAIGNYY, CDR2 EKD. This CDR3 has 22 amino acids. Germline trimming cut 5 bases from V and 0 bases from J; bases unmatched to any gene: 18. This CDR3 is CACAQKTWGIFPSSWDTRQMFF. The CDR3 DNA follows: TGTGCCTGTGCTCAAAAAACCTGGGGGATATTCCCTAGCTCCTGGGACACCCGACAGATGTTTTTC.

The chain couples TRDV1 to TRDJ1; D possibly uses TRDD2 or TRDD3 (6 bases each). Per the germline V gene, CDR1 is TSWWSYY and CDR2 is QGS. The CDR3 loop spans 21 amino acids. Deletions cut 1 base from V and 0 bases from J, with 27 bases between. Here the CDR3 reads CALGEPGLPIWGRGNTDKLIF. The CDR3 DNA reads TGTGCTCTTGGGGAACCGGGCCTTCCGATCTGGGGACGGGGAAACACCGATAAACTCATCTTT.

CDR3 in DNA: TGTGCTGAGTCCCTCAGTTCTACTGGGGGATACGGGTACACCGATAAACTCATCTTT. This encodes CAESLSSTGGYGYTDKLIF. The V gene is TRDV3, the J gene TRDJ1, with 13 bases fitting TRDD3. The CDR3 runs 19 residues. CDR1 is TVYSNPD, CDR2 GDNSRS, per germline (reference sequence).

This clone has only a few counts. The chain recombines TRDV2 with TRDJ3, with D unresolved. The length of the CDR3 is 21 residues. Germline V gene sequence: CDR1 GEAIGNYY, CDR2 EKD. Trimming took 3 bases from V and 3 from J, leaving 26 bases between them. The CDR3 here is CACDAGITSREGVWDTRQMFF. CDR3 sequence (DNA): TGTGCCTGTGACGCTGGTATTACAAGTCGCGAGGGCGTCTGGGACACCCGACAGATGTTTTTC.

To note about this clone: A junction boundary mismatches the germline segment, possibly from a read error. This sequence joins TRDV1 and TRDJ1, with D tentatively TRDD3 (5 bases). CDR3 size: 17 residues. CDR1 and CDR2 from the germline V gene are TSWWSYY and QGS. The CDR3 DNA sequence: TGTGCTATTGGGGAATGCCCCCGTGGATCTAACACCGATAAACTCATCTTT. Protein sequence: CAIGECPRGSNTDKLIF.

V is TRAV29/DV5 and J is TRDJ3; perhaps TRDD3 as D (5 bases). Germline V CDR1 and CDR2: NSMFDY, ISSIKDK. V dropped 0 bases and J dropped 0 bases, with 13 bases sitting between them. This CDR3 has 18 residues. The CDR3 region is CAASASGCSSWDTRQMFF. The CDR3 DNA reads TGTGCAGCAAGCGCGTCGGGATGTAGCTCCTGGGACACCCGACAGATGTTTTTC.

The chain uses TRDV1 and TRDJ1; 9 nucleotides agree with TRDD3. This CDR3 contains 17 residues. V was clipped by 2 bases and J by 8 bases; unmatched bases: 15. In germline, CDR1 is TSWWSYY, CDR2 QGS. The CDR3 sequence: CALGEAWCLLGEAKLIF. The CDR3 DNA sequence: TGTGCTCTTGGGGAAGCTTGGTGCCTACTGGGGGAGGCAAAACTCATCTTT.

A few counts support this clone. The chain carries TRDV1 and TRDJ1, with D possibly matching TRDD2 (6 bases). From germline, CDR1 is TSWWSYY and CDR2 QGS. With 2 bases removed from V and 3 bases from J, the gap between germline ends came to 13 bases. The CDR3 covers 15 residues. CDR3 DNA sequence: TGTGCTCTTGGGGAATTTTTCCTATATGCCGATAAACTCATCTTT. Its protein is CALGEFFLYADKLIF.

The V call is TRDV1, the J call TRDJ1, with 7 bases aligning to TRDD3. J was trimmed by 1 base and V by 0 bases; bases with no gene match: 11. CDR3 length equals 18 residues. Looked up from germline, CDR1 is TSWWSYY and CDR2 is QGS. Written as DNA, the CDR3 is TGTGCTCTTGGGGAACTAGTAAAGGGGATATTGCGCACCGATAAACTCATCTTT. This sequence encodes CALGELVKGILRTDKLIF.

This clone was observed a handful of times. The chain employs TRDV2 and TRDJ3, with TRDD3 identical over 9 bases. Germline V lookup: CDR1 GEAIGNYY, CDR2 EKD. This CDR3 contains 23 residues. The ends lost 0 bases at V and 0 bases at J; junction bases unmatched: 17. CDR3 sequence (DNA): TGTGCCTGTGACACCGTCCCACTGGGGGACTTCGATAAACCCTCCTGGGACACCCGACAGATGTTTTTC. It translates to CACDTVPLGDFDKPSWDTRQMFF.